This T cell receptor (beta chain) was retrieved from a study of immune heterogeneity within non-small cell lung tumors. Study background: With respect to histology, the tumors encompassed a few squamous cell carcinomas, under 11 non-squamous carcinomas and 1 not otherwise specified.

CDR3 of TCR beta was amplified by multiplex PCR that used 32 V and 13 J primers. Using its own MiXCR run on the multiplex PCR reads, TCRdb lists one record per CDR3 protein. The sample lists around 20,000 distinct CDR3 sequences; around a quarter were seen once. Note on this clonotype: A much larger clone lies a single base off, so this may be a read error.

Template input, which was bulk tumor genomic DNA, totaled approximately 600 ng per sample. Taken during surgery, several biopsies per primary tumor were spaced as far apart as possible within the tumor mass. Each patient presented with untreated, newly diagnosed non-small cell lung cancer and received curative surgery. Curative-intent surgery was being performed on the donors, who were patients newly diagnosed with non-small cell lung cancer. Specimen: lung tumor tissue. The clonotype was recovered from a man aged 35-49 years with non-small cell lung cancer.

CDR3: CASSREVRTQPQHF. Written as DNA, the CDR3 is TGTGCCAGCAGCCGTGAGGTGAGAACTCAGCCCCAGCATTTT. V is TRBV2 and J is TRBJ1-5, with D uncertain. V lost 6 bases and J lost 6, with 15 bases in between. The CDR3 runs 14 residues. Germline V gene sequence: CDR1 SNHLY, CDR2 FYNNEI.